The 12 T cell receptor beta chains below all came from one sample that was sequenced in a study of vaccination effects on CD4 cells after COVID-19. These TCRs are of unknown antigen specificity. Generated by immunoSEQ multiplex PCR, the TCRdb table keeps only in-frame clones and is missing some. This table holds about 24,000 clones, about 72% found once. Within the ViraFEST assay, antigen-specific CD4+ T cells underwent expansion with viral peptide pools prior to sequencing. Researchers isolated CD4+ T cells once roughly nine days of culture had elapsed. This person caught SARS-CoV-2 sometime from March to December 2020, and PCR testing confirmed the infection. Here the sequenced sample was CD4+ T cells from PBMCs cultured with SARS-CoV-2 spike peptides, taken before COVID-19 vaccination. The receptors were gathered from a human donor who had a prior SARS-CoV-2 infection.

The V gene is TRBV4-2, the J gene TRBJ1-4; D gene uncertain. The germline CDR1 and CDR2 sequences are LGHNA and YNFKEQ. The CDR3 has 18 amino acids. V lost 2 bases and J 0 bases, leaving 16 bases between the germline ends. The CDR3 protein is CASSQRHPPLATNEKLFF. The CDR3 DNA reads TGTGCCAGCAGCCAAAGACACCCACCCCTGGCAACTAATGAAAAACTGTTTTTT.

The chain links TRBV6-5 to TRBJ1-2; 8 bases line up with TRBD1. The CDR3 is 11 residues long. Germline-derived CDR1 and CDR2 are MNHEY and SVGAGI. With V trimmed by 8 bases and J by 4 bases, 0 bases remained unmatched. CDR3 nucleotides: TGTGCCAGCGACAGGGGCTATGGCTACACCTTC. Protein: CASDRGYGYTF.

There are a few counts of this clone. CDR3 sequence (DNA): TGTGCCAGCAGTTTAGAGGAGAAACAGCCCCAGCATTTT. Translation gives CASSLEEKQPQHF. The chain couples TRBV12-3 or TRBV12-4 to TRBJ1-5; D ambiguous. The V and J ends lost 1 base and 7 bases respectively, with 8 bases between them. CDR3 length equals 13 residues.

This rearrangement joins TRBV3-1 (or the pseudogene TRBV3-2) to TRBJ2-1, with D uncertain. The CDR3 is 15 residues long. Trimming cost V 4 bases and J 0 bases, with 10 bases left between them. Germline V gene lookup returns CDR1 LGHDT and CDR2 YNNKEL (reference sequence). CDR3 DNA: TGTGCCAGCAGCCCATACCTCAGCTCCTACAATGAGCAGTTCTTC. Translation gives CASSPYLSSYNEQFF.

The rearrangement uses TRBV5-8 and TRBJ1-2; the match to TRBD1 covers 11 bases. Germline trimming cut 3 bases from V and 3 bases from J; bases unmatched to any gene: 7. This CDR3 is 16 amino acids long. In germline, CDR1 is SGHTS, CDR2 YDEGEE. The CDR3 is CASSSGQGASDYGYTF. CDR3 sequence (DNA): TGTGCCAGCAGCTCAGGACAGGGGGCGTCGGACTATGGCTACACCTTC.

In this sample, this clone turned up a few times. The chain employs TRBV27 and TRBJ2-7; D gene unclear. This CDR3 comprises 16 residues. Germline assignment: CDR1 MNHEY and CDR2 SMNVEV (reference sequence). Trimming left V 1 base short and J 3 bases short, with 16 bases between. CDR3 residues: CASSLYAGLYDYEQYF. The CDR3 DNA reads TGTGCCAGCAGTTTATACGCAGGCCTCTATGACTACGAGCAGTACTTC.

The CDR3 loop is CASSVDLRPSGNTIYF. DNA of the CDR3: TGTGCCAGCAGCGTAGATCTCAGACCCTCTGGAAACACCATATATTTT. The genes are TRBV9 and TRBJ1-3; unclear D gene. The CDR3 has 16 amino acids. Trimming stripped 0 bases from V and 0 bases from J, with 10 bases between. Germline CDR1 is SGDLS and CDR2 is YYNGEE. The full variable domain, with the rest looked up from reference TRBV9 and TRBJ1-3, is DSGVTQTPKHLITATGQRVTLRCSPRSGDLSVYWYQQSLDQGLQFLIQYYNGEERAKGNILERFSAQQFPDLHSELNLSSLELGDSALYFCASSVDLRPSGNTIYFGEGSWLTVV.

This clone was observed a handful of times. The CDR3 here is CATKSRVNYGYTF. CDR3 coding DNA: TGTGCCACGAAGTCCCGGGTCAACTATGGCTACACCTTC. The chain has TRBV12-3 or TRBV12-4 and TRBJ1-2; D is undetermined. This CDR3 contains 13 residues. V lost 10 bases and J lost 2, with 14 bases in between.

The rearrangement uses TRBV6-4 and TRBJ2-3; maybe TRBD2 (6 bases). Trimming removed 5 bases at V and 1 base at J, with 13 bases between. Looked up from germline, CDR1 is MRHNA and CDR2 is SNTAGT. The CDR3 extends over 15 amino acids. In DNA, the CDR3 is TGTGCCAGCAGTATCGAGGGGACTGGCACAGATACGCAGTATTTT. Amino acid sequence: CASSIEGTGTDTQYF.

The chain recombines TRBV6-4 with TRBJ1-4; maybe TRBD1 (5 bases). CDR1 is MRHNA and CDR2 is SNTAGT in the germline V gene. V was clipped by 0 bases and J by 7 bases, with 18 bases between them. The CDR3 loop spans 17 amino acids. CDR3 sequence: CASSDSGGGQGGEKLFF. Written as DNA, the CDR3 is TGTGCCAGCAGTGACTCGGGGGGTGGGCAGGGTGGTGAAAAACTGTTTTTT.

This clone ranks as large. The gene calls are TRBV9 and TRBJ2-2; maybe TRBD1 (5 bases). Trimming stripped 2 bases from V and 0 bases from J, with 11 bases between. This CDR3 has 16 amino acids. The germline CDR1 and CDR2 sequences are SGDLS and YYNGEE. The CDR3 DNA is TGTGCCAGCAGCGTTCGACAGAACGCGAACACCGGGGAGCTGTTTTTT. Amino acids: CASSVRQNANTGELFF. The variable domain in full, completed from reference TRBV9 and TRBJ2-2, reads DSGVTQTPKHLITATGQRVTLRCSPRSGDLSVYWYQQSLDQGLQFLIQYYNGEERAKGNILERFSAQQFPDLHSELNLSSLELGDSALYFCASSVRQNANTGELFFGEGSRLTVL.

The table lists this clone with a few counts. Other nucleotide sequences from this sample produce the same CDR3. This sequence joins TRBV3-1 (or the pseudogene TRBV3-2) and TRBJ1-2; D remains unclear. The CDR3 runs 12 residues. Germline CDR1 is LGHDT and CDR2 is YNNKEL (reference sequence). The V end was cut by 1 base, the J end by 3 bases, with 3 bases between. The CDR3 protein is CASSQGDYGYTF. The CDR3 bases are TGTGCCAGCAGCCAAGGGGACTATGGCTACACCTTC.